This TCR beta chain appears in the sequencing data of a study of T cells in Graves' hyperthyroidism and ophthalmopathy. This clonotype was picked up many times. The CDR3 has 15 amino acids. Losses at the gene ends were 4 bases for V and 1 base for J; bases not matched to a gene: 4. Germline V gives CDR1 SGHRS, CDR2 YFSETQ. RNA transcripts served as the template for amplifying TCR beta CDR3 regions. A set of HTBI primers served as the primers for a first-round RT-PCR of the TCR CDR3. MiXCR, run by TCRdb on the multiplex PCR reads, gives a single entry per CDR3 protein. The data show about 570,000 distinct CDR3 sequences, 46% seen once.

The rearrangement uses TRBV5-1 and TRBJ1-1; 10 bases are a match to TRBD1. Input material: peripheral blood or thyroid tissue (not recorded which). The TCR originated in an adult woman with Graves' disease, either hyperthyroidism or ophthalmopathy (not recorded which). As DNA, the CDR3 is TGCGCCAGCAGCCTCGGACAGGGGGGGAACACTGAAGCTTTCTTT. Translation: CASSLGQGGNTEAFF.